The source of this T cell receptor beta chain is a study of T cells in Graves' hyperthyroidism and ophthalmopathy. This clonotype has just a few counts. What it binds is unknown. The CDR3 totals 14 residues. Per the germline V gene, CDR1 is SGHVS and CDR2 is FQNEAQ. The V end lost 1 base, the J end lost 7 bases, and 13 bases lay between the germline ends. Findings of the study overall: Model predictions of ophthalmopathy came a median around 6.5 months before onset. Ophthalmopathy could be told apart from stable hyperthyroidism with a 13 V-J model.

Amplified TCR beta CDR3 regions derived from RNA transcripts. Initially, a first-round RT-PCR of the TCR CDR3 employed the HTBI primer set. Via MiXCR, TCRdb re-called the multiplex PCR reads, giving one row per CDR3 protein. Among about 610,000 distinct CDR3 sequences listed, about 15% were seen once. The receptor was isolated from a woman in her thirties or forties with Graves' ophthalmopathy. The chain links TRBV7-8 to TRBJ2-5, with unresolved D. Sequencing was performed on blood. The CDR3 is CASSLVYSSRTQYF. The CDR3, as DNA: TGTGCCAGCAGCTTAGTATACTCCTCAAGGACCCAGTACTTC.